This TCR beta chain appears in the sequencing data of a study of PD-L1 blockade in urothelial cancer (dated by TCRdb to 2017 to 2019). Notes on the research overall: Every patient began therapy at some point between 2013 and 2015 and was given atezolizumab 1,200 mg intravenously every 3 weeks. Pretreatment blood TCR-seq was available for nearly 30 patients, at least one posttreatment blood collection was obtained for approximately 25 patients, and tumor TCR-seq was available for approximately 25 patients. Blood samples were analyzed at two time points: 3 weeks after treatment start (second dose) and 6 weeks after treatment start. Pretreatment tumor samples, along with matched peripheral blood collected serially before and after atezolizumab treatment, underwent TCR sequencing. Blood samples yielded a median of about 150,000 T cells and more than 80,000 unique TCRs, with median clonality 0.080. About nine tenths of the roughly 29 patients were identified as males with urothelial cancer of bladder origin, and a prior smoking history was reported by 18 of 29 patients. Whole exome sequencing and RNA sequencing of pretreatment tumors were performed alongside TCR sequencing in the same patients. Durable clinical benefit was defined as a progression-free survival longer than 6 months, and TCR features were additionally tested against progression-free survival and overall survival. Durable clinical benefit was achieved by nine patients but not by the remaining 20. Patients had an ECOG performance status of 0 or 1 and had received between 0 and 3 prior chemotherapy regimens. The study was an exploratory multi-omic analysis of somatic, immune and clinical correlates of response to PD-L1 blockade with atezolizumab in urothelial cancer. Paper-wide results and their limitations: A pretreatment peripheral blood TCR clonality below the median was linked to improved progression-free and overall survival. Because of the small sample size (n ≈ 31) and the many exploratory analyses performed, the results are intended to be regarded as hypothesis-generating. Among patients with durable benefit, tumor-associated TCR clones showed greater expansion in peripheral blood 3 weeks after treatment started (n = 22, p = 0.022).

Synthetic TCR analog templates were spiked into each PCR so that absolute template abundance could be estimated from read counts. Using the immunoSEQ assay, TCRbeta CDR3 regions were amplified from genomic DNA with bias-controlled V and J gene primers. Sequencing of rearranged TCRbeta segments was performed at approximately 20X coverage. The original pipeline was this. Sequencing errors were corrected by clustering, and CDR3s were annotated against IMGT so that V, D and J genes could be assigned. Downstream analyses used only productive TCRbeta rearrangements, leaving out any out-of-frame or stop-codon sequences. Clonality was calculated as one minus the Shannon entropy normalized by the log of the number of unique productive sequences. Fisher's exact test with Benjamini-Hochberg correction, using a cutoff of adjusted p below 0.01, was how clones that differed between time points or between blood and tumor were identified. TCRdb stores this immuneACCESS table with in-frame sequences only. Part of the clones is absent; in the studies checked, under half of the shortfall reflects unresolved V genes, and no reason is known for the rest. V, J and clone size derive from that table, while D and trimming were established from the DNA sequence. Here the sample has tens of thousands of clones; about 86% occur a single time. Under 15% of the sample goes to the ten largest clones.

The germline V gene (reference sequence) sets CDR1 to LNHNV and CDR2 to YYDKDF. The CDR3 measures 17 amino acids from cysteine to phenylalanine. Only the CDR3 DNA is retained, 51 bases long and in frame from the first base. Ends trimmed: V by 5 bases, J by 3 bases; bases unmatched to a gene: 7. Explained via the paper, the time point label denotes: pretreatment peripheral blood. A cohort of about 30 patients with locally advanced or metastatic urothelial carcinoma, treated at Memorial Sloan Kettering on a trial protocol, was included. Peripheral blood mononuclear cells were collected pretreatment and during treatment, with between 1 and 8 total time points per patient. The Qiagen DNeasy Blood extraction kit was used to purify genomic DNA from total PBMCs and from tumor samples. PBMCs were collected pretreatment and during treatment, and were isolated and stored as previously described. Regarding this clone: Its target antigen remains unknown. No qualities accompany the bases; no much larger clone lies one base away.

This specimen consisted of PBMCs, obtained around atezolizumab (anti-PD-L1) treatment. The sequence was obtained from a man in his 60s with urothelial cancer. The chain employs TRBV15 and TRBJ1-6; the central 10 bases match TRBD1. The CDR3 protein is CATSEPGQGIYNSPLHF. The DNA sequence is TGTGCCACCAGCGAACCGGGACAGGGGATCTATAATTCACCCCTCCACTTT.